A single sample is the source of the 17 T cell receptor beta chains below, sequenced in a study of blood T cell repertoires in COVID-19. The assay was immunoSEQ multiplex PCR, and TCRdb's table has in-frame clones only and misses some. This repertoire shows fewer than 80,000 clones, over 65% found once; its top ten account for 12% to 15%. The specimen sequenced was peripheral blood. The source of these receptors is a man aged 55 to 70 with COVID-19, enrolled during active disease.

Turning to this clone: This specimen includes other DNA sequences encoding the same CDR3. The genes are TRBV9 and TRBJ2-3; D is unclear. The length of the CDR3 is 12 residues. Trimming removed 0 bases at V and 3 bases at J, with 2 bases between. The germline V gene has CDR1 SGDLS and CDR2 YYNGEE. The CDR3 reads CASSVATDTQYF. The CDR3 DNA reads as TGTGCCAGCAGCGTAGCGACAGATACGCAGTATTTT. The full variable domain, completed using reference TRBV9 and TRBJ2-3, is DSGVTQTPKHLITATGQRVTLRCSPRSGDLSVYWYQQSLDQGLQFLIQYYNGEERAKGNILERFSAQQFPDLHSELNLSSLELGDSALYFCASSVATDTQYFGPGTRLTVL.

The chain carries TRBV11-3 and TRBJ1-2; no firm D call. The germline V gene has CDR1 SGHNT and CDR2 YENEEA. CDR3 length equals 15 residues. Trimming shortened V by 5 bases and J by 3 bases, and 16 bases separated the two germline ends. The CDR3 reads CASSPSGGPYYGYTF. The CDR3 DNA follows: TGTGCCAGCAGCCCCAGTGGTGGTCCCTACTATGGCTACACCTTC.

The chain links TRBV5-5 to TRBJ1-5; tentative D call: TRBD1 (6 bases). Trimming removed 5 bases from V and 5 bases from J, with 14 bases in between. This CDR3 has 14 amino acids. Germline values: CDR1 SGHKS, CDR2 YYEKEE (reference sequence). The CDR3 bases are TGTGCCAGCAGTTCAGACACAGGGTATCAGCCCCAGCATTTT. It encodes CASSSDTGYQPQHF. The variable domain in full, completed from reference TRBV5-5 and TRBJ1-5, reads DAGVTQSPTHLIKTRGQQVTLRCSPISGHKSVSWYQQVLGQGPQFIFQYYEKEERGRGNFPDRFSARQFPNYSSELNVNALLLGDSALYLCASSSDTGYQPQHFGDGTRLSIL.

This chain joins TRBV5-5 and TRBJ2-2; 9 bases are a match to TRBD1. The CDR3 totals 16 residues. V was pared by 4 bases and J by 2 bases, with 6 bases of the junction left unmatched. Germline CDR1 SGHKS, CDR2 YYEKEE (reference sequence). CDR3 loop: CASSRTGQGNTGELFF. The CDR3 nucleotides are TGTGCCAGCAGCCGAACGGGACAGGGCAACACCGGGGAGCTGTTTTTT.

The CDR3 DNA reads TGTGCCAGCAGCTTGGTAGCGGGAGCTGCCGAGCAGTACTTC. It encodes CASSLVAGAAEQYF. This chain uses TRBV7-3 with TRBJ2-7, with TRBD2 matching 9 bases. The CDR3 has 14 amino acids. J was trimmed by 6 bases and V by 3 bases; bases with no gene match: 6. Germline CDR1 reads SGHTA; CDR2 reads FQGTGA.

To note about this clone: No DNA is shown, since the ends of the CDR3 on it are uncertain; the CDR3 is the one TCRdb lists. CDR3 loop: CASTSDRGSYNEQFF. The chain recombines TRBV19 with TRBJ2-1; TRBD1 is the table's D call and was not checked against the DNA. Including both end residues, the CDR3 is 15 amino acids long. Looked up from germline, CDR1 is LNHDA and CDR2 is SQIVND (reference sequence).

V gene TRBV4-1 combines with J gene TRBJ1-4; D gene ambiguous. V was clipped by 0 bases and J by 4 bases, with 12 bases between them. This CDR3 comprises 16 residues. CDR1 and CDR2 (germline): MGHRA, YSYEKL. The DNA of the CDR3 is TGCGCCAGCAGCCAAGAGTCCGGGTTTGTTAATGAAAAACTGTTTTTT. Residues: CASSQESGFVNEKLFF.

This clone was counted a few times. The chain has TRBV4-2 and TRBJ1-5; D unresolved. V gave up 0 bases and J gave up 6 bases, with 18 bases separating them. Germline values: CDR1 LGHNA, CDR2 YNFKEQ. The CDR3 extends over 17 amino acids. This CDR3 is CASSQERRVRSVQPQHF. As DNA, the CDR3 is TGTGCCAGCAGCCAAGAGAGGAGGGTCCGTTCGGTTCAGCCCCAGCATTTT.

The CDR3 nucleotides are TGTGCCAGCAGCGTAGAGAGGGCGGGAGGAATGGGGTACGAGCAGTACTTC. It encodes CASSVERAGGMGYEQYF. The chain carries TRBV9 and TRBJ2-7, with 8 bases lining up with TRBD2. Losses at the gene ends were 0 bases for V and 4 bases for J; bases not matched to a gene: 12. Germline loops: CDR1 SGDLS, CDR2 YYNGEE. The CDR3 contains 17 residues.

This chain connects TRBV18 to TRBJ1-2; 8 nucleotides align to TRBD1. This CDR3 spans 14 amino acids. Germline CDR1 and CDR2: KGHSH and LQKENI. Trimming took 0 bases from V and 6 from J; bases not matched to a gene: 3. This chain's CDR3 is CASSPPSTGDGYTF. CDR3 nucleotide sequence: TGTGCCAGCTCACCACCGTCGACAGGGGATGGCTACACCTTC.

The gene calls are TRBV5-1 and TRBJ2-4; 10 nucleotides match TRBD1. This CDR3 contains 14 residues. CDR1 and CDR2 from the germline V gene are SGHRS and YFSETQ. V was clipped by 1 base and J by 8 bases; unmatched bases: 3. The CDR3: CASSLSDRGHIQYF. In nucleotides, the CDR3 is TGCGCCAGCAGCTTGAGCGACAGGGGGCACATTCAGTACTTC.

The chain combines TRBV6-5 with TRBJ1-3; no firm D call. CDR3 length: 15 residues. V dropped 4 bases and J dropped 4 bases, with 14 bases sitting between them. Germline V lookup: CDR1 MNHEY, CDR2 SVGAGI. The CDR3 coding sequence is TGTGCCAGCAGTTCCTCCGGGGTTGCGGGAAACACCATATATTTT. It translates to CASSSSGVAGNTIYF.

The chain carries TRBV11-2 and TRBJ2-7; the match to TRBD1 covers 8 bases. The CDR3 consists of 16 residues. Germline V gives CDR1 SGHAT, CDR2 FQNNGV. Trimming at V came to 5 bases and at J to 3 bases, leaving 12 bases not matched to a gene. The CDR3 DNA is TGTGCCAGCAGCGCGGGTCTCCGGGACAGGAACTACGAGCAGTACTTC. Amino acid sequence: CASSAGLRDRNYEQYF. Using reference TRBV11-2 and TRBJ2-7 for the parts outside the CDR3, the full variable domain is EAGVAQSPRYKIIEKRQSVAFWCNPISGHATLYWYQQILGQGPKLLIQFQNNGVVDDSQLPKDRFSAERLKGVDSTLKIQPAKLEDSAVYLCASSAGLRDRNYEQYFGPGTRLTVT.

This clone was found a few times. The chain combines TRBV2 with TRBJ2-2, with unresolved D. Trimming left V 6 bases short and J 6 bases short, with 8 bases between. The CDR3 extends over 12 amino acids. The germline CDR1 and CDR2 sequences are SNHLY and FYNNEI. The CDR3 region is CASRREAGELFF. CDR3 DNA: TGTGCCAGCAGGAGAGAGGCCGGGGAGCTGTTTTTT.

The rearrangement links TRBV4-2 to TRBJ2-1; 8 bases align to TRBD2. The V gene end was trimmed by 2 bases and the J gene end by 12 bases; junction bases not matched to a gene: 9. The CDR3 is 14 amino acids. Germline V gene lookup returns CDR1 LGHNA and CDR2 YNFKEQ. This CDR3 is CASSQTGAGLGQFF. CDR3 DNA sequence: TGTGCCAGCAGCCAAACCGGCGCGGGACTAGGGCAGTTCTTC.

The J gene is TRBJ2-2, the V gene TRBV5-5, with 10 bases identical to TRBD2. CDR1 SGHKS and CDR2 YYEKEE come from the germline V gene (reference sequence). CDR3 length equals 16 residues. V shed 0 bases and J 1 base; nucleotides not matched to a gene: 0. CDR3 in DNA: TGTGCCAGCAGCTTGGGACTAGCGGGGAACACCGGGGAGCTGTTTTTT. It encodes CASSLGLAGNTGELFF.

The chain recombines TRBV10-1 with TRBJ2-5, with TRBD2 as a possible D gene (6 bases). This CDR3 region has 15 residues. Germline V gene sequence: CDR1 WNHNN, CDR2 SYGVQD (reference sequence). The V gene lost 5 bases and the J gene lost 4 bases, with 17 bases spanning the gap. CDR3 protein: CASSLEGVGRETQYF. In nucleotides, the CDR3 is TGCGCCAGCAGTCTGGAGGGAGTGGGCAGAGAGACCCAGTACTTC.